The 20 T cell receptor beta chains given below trace back to one sample, sequenced in a study of beta chain features in type 1 diabetes. Findings and caveats of the study: In every one of the four CD4+ subsets, TCRB CDR3s were moderately but significantly shorter in Type 1 diabetes patients.

For these TCRs, the target antigens are not known. Expressed TCRB transcripts were sequenced because the entire RNA isolate underwent reverse transcription. Clones were sequenced by immunoSEQ multiplex PCR, and TCRdb holds only the in-frame ones, with some missing. Of nearly 700,000 clones in the sample, under 15% were seen once. What was sequenced was naive CD4+ T cells from blood. These TCRs come from a man aged 18 to 30 with type 1 diabetes.

This clone was seen once. The chain is built from TRBV30 and TRBJ1-5; D unresolved. The germline gives CDR1 GTSNPN, CDR2 SVGIG (reference sequence). With 2 bases removed from V and 4 bases from J, the gap between germline ends came to 9 bases. The CDR3 is 13 residues long. CDR3 in amino acids: CAWSFSENQPQHF. In DNA form, the CDR3 reads TGTGCCTGGAGTTTTTCGGAGAATCAGCCCCAGCATTTT.

This clone appeared a few times. J is TRBJ2-2 and V is TRBV13; D is possibly TRBD1 (7 bases). From germline, CDR1 is PRHDT and CDR2 FYEKMQ (reference sequence). Trimming took off 6 bases at V and 3 bases at J, with 14 bases between the two ends. The CDR3 totals 15 residues. Here the CDR3 DNA reads TGTGCCAGCAGTAGGGCAGGGGGGTACACCGGGGAGCTGTTTTTT. Amino acid sequence: CASSRAGGYTGELFF.

Details on this clone: Other nucleotide sequences in the sample specify the same CDR3. The V call is TRBV30, the J call TRBJ1-2; D is undetermined. The ends were cut back, 0 bases at V and 5 bases at J, with 7 bases in the middle. This CDR3 contains 12 residues. CDR1 and CDR2 from the germline V gene are GTSNPN and SVGIG (reference sequence). CDR3 amino acids: CAWSVPGYGYTF. The CDR3 DNA is TGTGCCTGGAGTGTACCGGGTTATGGCTACACCTTC. The full variable domain, with the rest looked up from reference TRBV30 and TRBJ1-2, is SQTIHQWPATLVQPVGSPLSLECTVEGTSNPNLYWYRQAAGRGLQLLFYSVGIGQISSEVPQNLSASRPQDRQFILSSKKLLLSDSGFYLCAWSVPGYGYTFGSGTRLTVV.

This clone was seen only a few times. The chain's CDR3 is CAISGPQSAADTQYF. The CDR3 DNA follows: TGTGCCATCAGTGGCCCCCAGTCCGCGGCCGATACGCAGTATTTT. The chain uses TRBV10-3 and TRBJ2-3; the D is unclear. Deletions cut 4 bases from V and 6 bases from J, with 17 bases between. The V gene's germline CDR1 is ENHRY and CDR2 SYGVKD. The CDR3 has 15 amino acids.

This clone was detected only a few times. The gene calls are TRBV14 and TRBJ1-2, with D possibly TRBD1 on 5 matching bases. The CDR3 extends over 13 amino acids. V lost 5 bases and J 5 bases, leaving 12 bases between the germline ends. Germline V gene data show CDR1 as SGHDN and CDR2 as FVKESK. DNA of the CDR3: TGTGCCAGCAGCAAAAGGGGTGGATATGGCTACACCTTC. Encoded protein: CASSKRGGYGYTF.

This clone has a handful of counts. This rearrangement joins TRBV6-5 to TRBJ2-5; D perhaps matches TRBD2 (5 bases). The CDR3 is 15 residues long. Trimming removed 2 bases from V and 7 bases from J, with 17 bases in between. Germline V CDR1 and CDR2: MNHEY, SVGAGI. The chain's CDR3 is CASSYAIGRGATQYF. DNA for the CDR3: TGTGCCAGCAGTTACGCGATCGGACGGGGAGCGACCCAGTACTTC.

The sample holds a few counts of this clone. The CDR3 DNA is TGTGCCAGCTCACCAATGGAGCAGAGCTCCTATAATTCACCCCTCCACTTT. This encodes CASSPMEQSSYNSPLHF. This chain connects TRBV18 to TRBJ1-6; no definite D call. V shed 2 bases and J shed 0 bases, with 11 bases lying between them. There are 17 residues in the CDR3. Germline V gene data show CDR1 as KGHSH and CDR2 as LQKENI. The full variable domain, its missing parts supplied by reference TRBV18 and TRBJ1-6, is NAGVMQNPRHLVRRRGQEARLRCSPMKGHSHVYWYRQLPEEGLKFMVYLQKENIIDESGMPKERFSAEFPKEGPSILRIQQVVRGDSAAYFCASSPMEQSSYNSPLHFGNGTRLTVT.

V gene TRBV4-1 combines with J gene TRBJ2-1; TRBD2 might be the D (5 bases). V lost 0 bases to trimming and J lost 6 bases, with 18 bases between them. The CDR3 extends over 17 amino acids. The germline V gene has CDR1 MGHRA and CDR2 YSYEKL. The CDR3 region is CASSQDRSGYLGNEQFF. The CDR3 DNA reads TGCGCCAGCAGCCAAGACAGGTCGGGGTATTTGGGCAATGAGCAGTTCTTC.

This clone has just a few counts. V usage is TRBV14 and J usage is TRBJ2-3, with no clear D. Trimming cost V 6 bases and J 3 bases, with 10 bases left between them. This CDR3 has 13 residues. Germline V lookup: CDR1 SGHDN, CDR2 FVKESK. CDR3 DNA: TGTGCCAGCAGGAGAAGTGGGACAGATACGCAGTATTTT. This gives the protein CASRRSGTDTQYF.

This rearrangement joins TRBV7-8 to TRBJ1-5; possibly TRBD1 for D (6 bases). CDR3 size: 15 residues. Trimming removed 8 bases at V and 0 bases at J, with 14 bases between. Germline V gene lookup returns CDR1 SGHVS and CDR2 FQNEAQ. The CDR3 sequence: CASSNDRNSNQPQHF. As DNA, the CDR3 is TGTGCCAGCTCAAATGACAGGAATAGCAATCAGCCCCAGCATTTT.

This clone was recorded a few times. The V call is TRBV14, the J call TRBJ1-2; D unclear. Between the trimmed V and J ends, which lost 1 base and 4 bases, there was a span of 16 bases. CDR1 and CDR2 from the germline V gene are SGHDN and FVKESK. This CDR3 spans 16 amino acids. CDR3 nucleotides: TGTGCCAGCAGCCAAGGGATGGCACCGAACCTCTATGGCTACACCTTC. Its protein product is CASSQGMAPNLYGYTF.

The chain links TRBV28 to TRBJ2-3; TRBD1 matches 11 bases. The CDR3 covers 17 residues. Germline V gene lookup returns CDR1 MDHEN and CDR2 SYDVKM. V trimming: 5 bases; J trimming: 0 bases; junction bases outside the gene matches: 7. DNA of the CDR3: TGTGCCAGCAGTCCCGGGACAGGGGGATCCAGCACAGATACGCAGTATTTT. This gives the protein CASSPGTGGSSTDTQYF.

This chain joins TRBV13 and TRBJ2-7; D is unresolved. This CDR3 has 16 residues. Trimming shortened V by 4 bases and J by 5 bases, and 21 bases separated the two germline ends. Germline-derived CDR1 and CDR2 are PRHDT and FYEKMQ (reference sequence). As DNA, the CDR3 is TGTGCCAGCAGCTACAGCTCTTTTGAGCCGGGCCACGAGCAGTACTTC. It is translated as CASSYSSFEPGHEQYF.

J is TRBJ1-1 and V is TRBV30; D gene uncertain. Germline CDR1 GTSNPN, CDR2 SVGIG (reference sequence). The ends were cut back, 3 bases at V and 5 bases at J, with 10 bases in the middle. The CDR3 runs to 12 residues. The CDR3: CAWSDPGTEAFF. CDR3 sequence (DNA): TGTGCCTGGAGCGATCCGGGTACTGAAGCTTTCTTT.

Details on this clone: This sample also contains other DNA sequences that code for the same CDR3. The chain couples TRBV9 to TRBJ1-1; no definite D call. The germline V and J ends were trimmed by 0 bases and 1 base, with 4 bases remaining between them. Germline loops: CDR1 SGDLS, CDR2 YYNGEE. This CDR3 comprises 13 residues. The CDR3 region is CASSVAQNTEAFF. The CDR3 bases are TGTGCCAGCAGCGTAGCCCAGAACACTGAAGCTTTCTTT.

This clone was seen more than once but under ten times. This sequence joins TRBV30 and TRBJ1-1; possible D gene TRBD1, 5 bases. V was clipped by 4 bases and J by 1 base, with 13 bases between them. The V gene's germline CDR1 is GTSNPN and CDR2 SVGIG (reference sequence). The CDR3 runs to 14 residues. The CDR3 spells CAWIEGPTNTEAFF. The CDR3 DNA follows: TGTGCCTGGATTGAGGGGCCAACGAACACTGAAGCTTTCTTT.

The gene calls are TRBV2 and TRBJ1-6; D remains unclear. Deletions cut 7 bases from V and 8 bases from J, with 15 bases between. Germline V gives CDR1 SNHLY, CDR2 FYNNEI. The CDR3 has 14 amino acids. DNA for the CDR3: TGTGCCAGCACTTTGGGCTTTCTGGATTCACCCCTCCACTTT. It yields the protein CASTLGFLDSPLHF.

The chain couples TRBV13 to TRBJ2-3; TRBD2 matches at 8 bases. The CDR3 consists of 16 residues. J gave up 3 bases and V 1 base, and 6 bases lay outside the gene matches. Per the germline V gene, CDR1 is PRHDT and CDR2 is FYEKMQ (reference sequence). For the CDR3, the DNA is TGTGCCAGCAGCTTAGCGGGGGGGCCCCGTACAGATACGCAGTATTTT. Its translation is CASSLAGGPRTDTQYF.

This clone was detected a few times. The chain employs TRBV16 and TRBJ1-4; 9 nucleotides match TRBD1. The V gene's germline CDR1 is KGHSY and CDR2 FQNENV. There are 14 residues in the CDR3. J gave up 8 bases and V 5 bases, and 6 bases lay outside the gene matches. For the CDR3, the DNA is TGTGCCAGCAGCGCGGACAGGGGAGGCGAAAAACTGTTTTTT. Protein sequence: CASSADRGGEKLFF.

This clone was observed a few times. This CDR3 is CAWSSHRASSPLHF. The CDR3 coding sequence is TGTGCCTGGAGTAGTCACAGGGCGAGTTCACCCCTCCACTTT. This chain links TRBV30 with TRBJ1-6; D is perhaps TRBD1 (6 bases). Trimming took 2 bases from V and 9 from J, leaving 14 bases between them. CDR3 length equals 14 residues. Germline loops: CDR1 GTSNPN, CDR2 SVGIG (reference sequence). The complete variable domain, with remaining parts taken from reference TRBV30 and TRBJ1-6, reads SQTIHQWPATLVQPVGSPLSLECTVEGTSNPNLYWYRQAAGRGLQLLFYSVGIGQISSEVPQNLSASRPQDRQFILSSKKLLLSDSGFYLCAWSSHRASSPLHFGNGTRLTVT.